Sequencing of this T cell receptor (delta chain) was carried out in a study of Vδ1+ human thymocytes. The trim removed 2 bases at V and 0 bases at J, leaving 32 bases unmatched. Germline-derived CDR1 and CDR2 are TSWWSYY and QGS. CDR3 length: 25 amino acids. General study findings and limits: Unlike peripheral blood Vdelta1+ controls, thymic delta-chain sequences included about 20% Vdelta2 and few Vdelta3. Thymic TRG and TRD repertoires appeared highly polyclonal. TRG sequences recurred across donors, whereas TRD sequences stayed essentially private.

Thymocytes were sorted as CD3+ TCRVdelta1+ TCRVdelta2- after alphabeta T cell depletion. The template was reverse-transcribed extracted RNA. Multiplex PCR used pooled V-gene forward primers and a constant-region reverse primer to amplify CDR3s. TCRdb re-processed the multiplex PCR reads using CATT. This table holds about 25,000 delta-chain clones, 25% to 30% found once. On this clone itself: Antigen: not known.

The J gene is TRDJ1, the V gene TRDV1; 8 nucleotides line up with TRDD3. This TCR was sampled from a boy in the first two years of life who had congenital heart surgery. The sample consisted of Vdelta1+ gamma-delta thymocytes from the thymus. Sample subset: FACS-sorted CD3+ TCRalphabeta- TCRVdelta1+ TCRVdelta2- thymocytes. As DNA, the CDR3 is TGTGCTCTTGGGGAATTTGACCTTCAAAACGTAGACTGGGGGTCCCTTAGGGTGTACACCGATAAACTCATCTTT. It codes for CALGEFDLQNVDWGSLRVYTDKLIF.